This is a list of T cell receptor beta chains from one sample in a study of blood T cells in healthy people across ages. MiXCR was run by TCRdb on the 5' RACE reads, yielding one entry per CDR3 protein. The table records 780,000 or so distinct CDR3 sequences, just under 25% of them present only once. These data were likewise used in another study, on T cells of mothers and their children.

The sequencing sample was made of blood. These TCRs come from a boy aged 10-17 years in good health. Each CDR3 is given with its conserved first and last residue. A D gene is named only where the DNA matches it firmly. The size entry is marked missing in some rows and otherwise reads once, few, many or a size class.

D gene: TRBD1
clone size: many
J gene: TRBJ2-1
V gene: TRBV5-1
CDR3 protein: CASSLGTGFYNEQFF
CDR3 DNA: TGCGCCAGCAGCTTGGGGACAGGGTTCTACAATGAGCAGTTCTTC

D gene: TRBD2
clone size: -
J gene: TRBJ2-1
V gene: TRBV2
CDR3 protein: CASMGSGSYNEQFF
CDR3 DNA: TGTGCCAGCATGGGAAGCGGGAGTTATAATGAGCAGTTCTTC

D gene: -
clone size: -
J gene: TRBJ2-3
V gene: TRBV20-1
CDR3 protein: CSASFNRVFTDTQYF
CDR3 DNA: TGCAGTGCTAGCTTTAATCGGGTTTTCACAGATACGCAGTATTTT

D gene: -
clone size: -
J gene: TRBJ2-7
V gene: TRBV27
CDR3 protein: CASSLGPVPYEQYF
CDR3 DNA: TGTGCCAGCAGTTTAGGGCCGGTTCCCTACGAGCAGTACTTC

D gene: TRBD2
clone size: -
J gene: TRBJ2-5
V gene: TRBV30
CDR3 protein: CASTSGDLLQETQYF
CDR3 DNA: TGTGCTTCGACTAGCGGGGACCTCCTCCAAGAGACCCAGTACTTC

D gene: TRBD1
clone size: -
J gene: TRBJ2-6
V gene: TRBV7-3
CDR3 protein: CASSPWTGSGANVLTF
CDR3 DNA: TGTGCCAGCAGCCCGTGGACAGGGTCTGGGGCCAACGTCCTGACTTTC

D gene: -
clone size: -
J gene: TRBJ2-5
V gene: TRBV11-2
CDR3 protein: CASGLDNAGAQYF
CDR3 DNA: TGTGCCAGCGGCTTAGATAACGCCGGGGCCCAGTACTTC

D gene: -
clone size: many
J gene: TRBJ1-5
V gene: TRBV5-5
CDR3 protein: CASSLAPGGNQPQHF
CDR3 DNA: TGTGCCAGCAGCTTGGCACCGGGCGGCAATCAGCCCCAGCATTTT

D gene: TRBD2
clone size: -
J gene: TRBJ2-1
V gene: TRBV7-3
CDR3 protein: CASSSGLAVWDEQFF
CDR3 DNA: TGTGCCAGCAGCTCGGGACTAGCGGTTTGGGATGAGCAGTTCTTC

D gene: -
clone size: few
J gene: TRBJ1-2
V gene: TRBV28
CDR3 protein: CASSPTTGNYGYTF
CDR3 DNA: TGTGCCAGCAGTCCAACTACAGGGAACTATGGCTACACCTTC

D gene: -
clone size: few
J gene: TRBJ2-7
V gene: TRBV14
CDR3 protein: CASSQARGSEQYF
CDR3 DNA: TGTGCCAGCAGCCAAGCCCGGGGCAGCGAGCAGTACTTC

D gene: TRBD2
clone size: -
J gene: TRBJ2-3
V gene: TRBV20-1
CDR3 protein: CSAPGLGGIDTQYF
CDR3 DNA: TGCAGTGCGCCTGGACTAGGCGGCATCGATACGCAGTATTTT

D gene: -
clone size: -
J gene: TRBJ2-7
V gene: TRBV7-2
CDR3 protein: CASSLSSGTFDEQYF
CDR3 DNA: TGTGCCAGCAGCTTATCTTCCGGGACATTCGACGAGCAGTACTTC

D gene: -
clone size: few
J gene: TRBJ2-1
V gene: TRBV7-2
CDR3 protein: CASSLAYSSYNEQFF
CDR3 DNA: TGTGCCAGCAGCTTAGCGTATAGCTCCTACAATGAGCAGTTCTTC

D gene: -
clone size: -
J gene: TRBJ2-5
V gene: TRBV13
CDR3 protein: CASSPYGEETQYF
CDR3 DNA: TGTGCCAGCAGTCCTTATGGGGAAGAGACCCAGTACTTC

D gene: -
clone size: few
J gene: TRBJ1-4
V gene: TRBV20-1
CDR3 protein: CSARVTAYNEKLFF
CDR3 DNA: TGCAGTGCTAGAGTGACGGCCTATAATGAAAAACTGTTTTTT

D gene: TRBD1
clone size: once
J gene: TRBJ2-7
V gene: TRBV28
CDR3 protein: CASSSGGFYEQYF
CDR3 DNA: TGTGCCAGCAGCTCAGGGGGTTTCTACGAGCAGTACTTC

D gene: TRBD2
clone size: few
J gene: TRBJ2-1
V gene: TRBV2
CDR3 protein: CASIGGRAEGGYNEQFF
CDR3 DNA: TGTGCCAGCATCGGCGGGAGGGCTGAGGGCGGCTACAATGAGCAGTTCTTC

D gene: TRBD1
clone size: few
J gene: TRBJ1-5
V gene: TRBV6-1
CDR3 protein: CASSGQTGQPQHF
CDR3 DNA: TGTGCCAGCAGTGGACAGACAGGGCAGCCCCAGCATTTT

D gene: -
clone size: -
J gene: TRBJ1-2
V gene: TRBV12-3/TRBV12-4
CDR3 protein: CASTAHGAVYGYTF
CDR3 DNA: TGTGCCAGCACCGCCCATGGGGCGGTGTATGGCTACACCTTC

D gene: TRBD2
clone size: -
J gene: TRBJ2-5
V gene: TRBV7-6
CDR3 protein: CASSPPGGTSLKF
CDR3 DNA: TGTGCCAGCAGCCCCCCAGGGGGGACTAGCCTTAAGTTC

D gene: TRBD2
clone size: -
J gene: TRBJ2-1
V gene: TRBV9
CDR3 protein: CASSAPGGGAYEQFF
CDR3 DNA: TGTGCCAGCAGCGCCCCAGGCGGGGGGGCCTATGAGCAGTTCTTC

D gene: -
clone size: few
J gene: TRBJ1-4
V gene: TRBV20-1
CDR3 protein: CSAPPEGTNEKLFF
CDR3 DNA: TGCAGTGCCCCCCCCGAGGGGACTAATGAAAAACTGTTTTTT

D gene: -
clone size: few
J gene: TRBJ1-1
V gene: TRBV5-1
CDR3 protein: CASSLGPSNTEAFF
CDR3 DNA: TGCGCCAGCAGCTTGGGACCCTCGAACACTGAAGCTTTCTTT

D gene: -
clone size: few
J gene: TRBJ2-5
V gene: TRBV29-1
CDR3 protein: CSVELFLASETQYF
CDR3 DNA: TGCAGCGTTGAGCTCTTCCTAGCGTCAGAGACCCAGTACTTC

D gene: -
clone size: -
J gene: TRBJ2-5
V gene: TRBV4-3
CDR3 protein: CASSHGWGMETQYF
CDR3 DNA: TGCGCCAGCAGCCATGGGTGGGGGATGGAGACCCAGTACTTC

D gene: TRBD1
clone size: many
J gene: TRBJ1-6
V gene: TRBV5-1
CDR3 protein: CASSLGGTENSPLHF
CDR3 DNA: TGCGCCAGCAGCTTGGGTGGGACAGAGAATTCACCCCTCCACTTT

D gene: -
clone size: -
J gene: TRBJ1-6
V gene: TRBV20-1
CDR3 protein: CSASPGMPYNSPLHF
CDR3 DNA: TGCAGTGCTAGTCCAGGGATGCCCTATAATTCACCCCTCCACTTT

D gene: -
clone size: few
J gene: TRBJ2-5
V gene: TRBV7-9
CDR3 protein: CASRPGTQASETQYF
CDR3 DNA: TGTGCCAGCAGACCCGGGACGCAGGCTTCAGAGACCCAGTACTTC

D gene: -
clone size: -
J gene: TRBJ1-2
V gene: TRBV10-3
CDR3 protein: CAFLDRTSNYGYTF
CDR3 DNA: TGTGCCTTCCTAGACAGGACCTCTAACTATGGCTACACCTTC

D gene: TRBD1
clone size: few
J gene: TRBJ1-4
V gene: TRBV6-4
CDR3 protein: CASSDWAGGDEKLFF
CDR3 DNA: TGTGCCAGCAGTGACTGGGCAGGGGGCGATGAAAAACTGTTTTTT

D gene: -
clone size: few
J gene: TRBJ2-3
V gene: TRBV29-1
CDR3 protein: CSVGSGAADTQYF
CDR3 DNA: TGCAGCGTTGGATCTGGCGCGGCCGATACGCAGTATTTT

D gene: -
clone size: -
J gene: TRBJ1-1
V gene: TRBV28
CDR3 protein: CAYTKSSGEAFF
CDR3 DNA: TGTGCATATACTAAGAGTTCGGGTGAAGCTTTCTTT

D gene: TRBD1
clone size: few
J gene: TRBJ1-3
V gene: TRBV12-3/TRBV12-4
CDR3 protein: CASSLYRRGPGGNTIYF
CDR3 DNA: TGTGCCAGCAGTTTATATCGCAGGGGGCCTGGAGGAAACACCATATATTTT

D gene: TRBD2
clone size: -
J gene: TRBJ2-3
V gene: TRBV7-2
CDR3 protein: CASSSGLAANTDTQYF
CDR3 DNA: TGTGCCAGCAGCTCCGGACTAGCGGCAAACACAGATACGCAGTATTTT

D gene: -
clone size: few
J gene: TRBJ2-1
V gene: TRBV29-1
CDR3 protein: CSARVSSYNEQFF
CDR3 DNA: TGCAGCGCCCGGGTTTCATCCTACAATGAGCAGTTCTTC

D gene: TRBD1
clone size: -
J gene: TRBJ1-5
V gene: TRBV9
CDR3 protein: CASSVGQGMKPQHF
CDR3 DNA: TGTGCCAGCAGCGTAGGACAGGGAATGAAGCCCCAGCATTTT

D gene: -
clone size: few
J gene: TRBJ1-1
V gene: TRBV27
CDR3 protein: CARDQRTEAFF
CDR3 DNA: TGTGCCAGGGACCAACGGACTGAAGCTTTCTTT

D gene: -
clone size: few
J gene: TRBJ2-1
V gene: TRBV11-1
CDR3 protein: CASSPRQGRVRERLLNNEQFF
CDR3 DNA: TGTGCCAGCAGCCCCAGACAGGGGAGGGTACGGGAACGCCTGCTGAACAATGAGCAGTTCTTC

D gene: -
clone size: few
J gene: TRBJ2-5
V gene: TRBV27
CDR3 protein: CASSQNGQRETQYF
CDR3 DNA: TGTGCCAGCAGTCAGAACGGCCAGAGGGAGACCCAGTACTTC

D gene: TRBD1
clone size: -
J gene: TRBJ1-3
V gene: TRBV12-3/TRBV12-4
CDR3 protein: CASSLGTGRNTIYF
CDR3 DNA: TGTGCCAGCAGTTTAGGGACAGGGAGAAACACCATATATTTT

D gene: -
clone size: few
J gene: TRBJ1-2
V gene: TRBV7-6
CDR3 protein: CASSLVQGYGYTF
CDR3 DNA: TGTGCCAGCAGCTTAGTCCAGGGGTATGGCTACACCTTC

D gene: -
clone size: few
J gene: TRBJ2-3
V gene: TRBV7-2
CDR3 protein: CASSLLARGDTQYF
CDR3 DNA: TGTGCCAGCAGCCTGCTAGCGAGGGGAGATACGCAGTATTTT

D gene: TRBD2
clone size: few
J gene: TRBJ2-3
V gene: TRBV29-1
CDR3 protein: CSVERSASGSTDTQYF
CDR3 DNA: TGCAGCGTTGAAAGATCCGCTAGCGGGAGCACAGATACGCAGTATTTT

D gene: -
clone size: many
J gene: TRBJ2-5
V gene: TRBV4-3
CDR3 protein: CASSQWAEGAQETQYF
CDR3 DNA: TGCGCCAGCAGCCAATGGGCGGAAGGGGCACAGGAGACCCAGTACTTC

D gene: -
clone size: few
J gene: TRBJ2-7
V gene: TRBV4-3
CDR3 protein: CASSQDATRFYEQYF
CDR3 DNA: TGCGCCAGCAGCCAAGATGCTACCAGATTTTACGAGCAGTACTTC

D gene: -
clone size: few
J gene: TRBJ2-5
V gene: TRBV15
CDR3 protein: CATSRDQEQPGETQYF
CDR3 DNA: TGTGCCACCAGCAGAGATCAGGAACAGCCCGGAGAGACCCAGTACTTC

D gene: -
clone size: -
J gene: TRBJ1-4
V gene: TRBV20-1
CDR3 protein: CSARDPWTESANEKLFF
CDR3 DNA: TGCAGTGCTAGAGATCCTTGGACAGAATCTGCTAATGAAAAACTGTTTTTT

D gene: TRBD1
clone size: once
J gene: TRBJ1-1
V gene: TRBV29-1
CDR3 protein: CSVEGSGGEAFF
CDR3 DNA: TGCAGCGTTGAGGGTTCAGGGGGTGAAGCTTTCTTT

D gene: TRBD1
clone size: few
J gene: TRBJ2-5
V gene: TRBV24-1
CDR3 protein: CATSDEPGHPGGETQYF
CDR3 DNA: TGTGCCACCAGTGACGAACCGGGACACCCAGGGGGAGAGACCCAGTACTTC

D gene: -
clone size: few
J gene: TRBJ1-2
V gene: TRBV21-1
CDR3 protein: CASSKLKGGSTYGYTF
CDR3 DNA: TGTGCCAGCAGCAAATTAAAGGGAGGATCTACCTATGGCTACACCTTC

D gene: -
clone size: -
J gene: TRBJ1-4
V gene: TRBV7-9
CDR3 protein: CASSLGRGTVF
CDR3 DNA: TGTGCCAGCAGCTTGGGGCGGGGAACGGTTTTT

D gene: -
clone size: -
J gene: TRBJ2-1
V gene: TRBV27
CDR3 protein: CASSWFPGHNEQFF
CDR3 DNA: TGTGCCAGCAGTTGGTTCCCGGGGCACAATGAGCAGTTCTTC

D gene: -
clone size: -
J gene: TRBJ2-1
V gene: TRBV7-9
CDR3 protein: CASSPIGGIGYNEQFF
CDR3 DNA: TGTGCCAGCAGCCCCATCGGGGGCATTGGCTACAATGAGCAGTTCTTC

D gene: -
clone size: -
J gene: TRBJ2-7
V gene: TRBV5-1
CDR3 protein: CASSLTGTGIHEQYF
CDR3 DNA: TGCGCCAGCAGCCTGACCGGGACGGGCATACACGAGCAGTACTTC

D gene: TRBD2
clone size: few
J gene: TRBJ2-5
V gene: TRBV20-1
CDR3 protein: CNARDKGLAEQETQYF
CDR3 DNA: TGCAATGCTAGAGATAAGGGACTAGCGGAACAAGAGACCCAGTACTTC

D gene: TRBD1
clone size: few
J gene: TRBJ2-3
V gene: TRBV7-9
CDR3 protein: CASSSRQGSTDTQYF
CDR3 DNA: TGTGCCAGCAGCTCTCGACAGGGGAGCACAGATACGCAGTATTTT

D gene: -
clone size: few
J gene: TRBJ2-1
V gene: TRBV29-1
CDR3 protein: CSVSNDRPLYNEQFF
CDR3 DNA: TGCAGCGTTTCCAACGACAGGCCCCTCTACAATGAGCAGTTCTTC

D gene: -
clone size: -
J gene: TRBJ1-4
V gene: TRBV3-1
CDR3 protein: CASSQDLPGANEKLFF
CDR3 DNA: TGTGCCAGCAGCCAAGATCTACCTGGGGCTAATGAAAAACTGTTTTTT